This section outlines one T cell receptor beta chain sequence together with its context. This CDR3 is 14 amino acids long. The V segment lost 5 bases and the J segment 2 bases; nucleotides outside the gene matches: 2. The germline V gene has CDR1 SEHNR and CDR2 FQNEAQ (reference sequence). Only in-frame clones appear in the TCRdb table, and some are missing; sequencing was by immunoSEQ multiplex PCR. The profile shows more than 65,000 clones, 80% to 90% of them singletons. This specimen belongs to a study of T cell changes during pregnancy in multiple sclerosis. The origin of this receptor is a female donor with multiple sclerosis, enrolled in a pregnancy study. The chain couples TRBV7-9 to TRBJ1-2, with 10 bases fitting TRBD1. Sample: peripheral blood, taken before pregnancy. The CDR3 loop reads CASSMGQGNYGYTF. CDR3 DNA: TGTGCCAGCAGCATGGGACAGGGGAACTATGGCTACACCTTC.